Detailed here is one TCR beta chain. The antigen is not known. Running of the assay took place at deep level. The material for each subset, its genomic DNA, was split evenly across several immunoSEQ plates. TCRdb's copy holds only in-frame clones and misses some; the assay was immunoSEQ multiplex PCR. Altogether about 1.5 million clones are present, around 97% being singletons, with the ten largest covering roughly 1.2%. The data stem from a study of shared clonotypes between healthy human individuals. Trimming took 0 bases from V and 3 from J; bases not matched to a gene: 8. The V gene's germline CDR1 is SGHTA and CDR2 FQGNSA. The CDR3 is made up of 17 amino acids. Study-wide results and limits: Clonotype sharing among the donors was expected to vary with sequencing depth.

The chain has TRBV7-2 and TRBJ2-7, with TRBD2 matching 10 bases. The clonotype originates from a man under 40 in good health. Sequenced: naive CD4+ T cells sorted from blood. Stated subset: CD45RA+ positively selected. Written as DNA, the CDR3 is TGTGCCAGCAGCTTAGCGGAGCTAGCGGGAGCTTACTACGAGCAGTACTTC. Its translation is CASSLAELAGAYYEQYF.